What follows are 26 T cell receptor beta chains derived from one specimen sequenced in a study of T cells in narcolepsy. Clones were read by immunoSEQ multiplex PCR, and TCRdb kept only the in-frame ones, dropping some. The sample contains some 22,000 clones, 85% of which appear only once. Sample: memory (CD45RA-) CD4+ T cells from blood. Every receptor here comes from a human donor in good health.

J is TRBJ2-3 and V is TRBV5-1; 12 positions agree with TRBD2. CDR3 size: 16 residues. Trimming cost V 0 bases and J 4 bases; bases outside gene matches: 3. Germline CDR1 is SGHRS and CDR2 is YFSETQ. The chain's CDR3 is CASSLESSGRADTQYF. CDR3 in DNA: TGCGCCAGCAGCTTGGAGTCTAGCGGGAGGGCAGATACGCAGTATTTT.

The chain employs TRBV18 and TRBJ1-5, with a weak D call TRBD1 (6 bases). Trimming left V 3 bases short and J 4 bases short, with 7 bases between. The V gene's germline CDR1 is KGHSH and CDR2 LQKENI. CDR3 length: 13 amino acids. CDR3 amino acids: CASSPQGNQPQHF. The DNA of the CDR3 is TGTGCCAGCTCACCCCAGGGGAATCAGCCCCAGCATTTT. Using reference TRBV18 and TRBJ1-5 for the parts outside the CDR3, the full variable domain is NAGVMQNPRHLVRRRGQEARLRCSPMKGHSHVYWYRQLPEEGLKFMVYLQKENIIDESGMPKERFSAEFPKEGPSILRIQQVVRGDSAAYFCASSPQGNQPQHFGDGTRLSIL.

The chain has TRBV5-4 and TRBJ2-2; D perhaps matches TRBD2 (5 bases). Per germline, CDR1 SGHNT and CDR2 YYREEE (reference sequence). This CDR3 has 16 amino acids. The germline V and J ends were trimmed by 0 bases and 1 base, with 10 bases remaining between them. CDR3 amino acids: CASSLGSARNTGELFF. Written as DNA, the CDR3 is TGTGCCAGCAGCTTGGGTAGCGCGAGGAACACCGGGGAGCTGTTTTTT. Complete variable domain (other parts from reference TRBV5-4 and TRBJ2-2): ETGVTQSPTHLIKTRGQQVTLRCSSQSGHNTVSWYQQALGQGPQFIFQYYREEENGRGNFPPRFSGLQFPNYSSELNVNALELDDSALYLCASSLGSARNTGELFFGEGSRLTVL.

The CDR3 bases are TGTGCCAGCAGCTTCTGGTTCACACCGAACACCGGGGAGCTGTTTTTT. Encoded protein: CASSFWFTPNTGELFF. The V and J genes are TRBV5-8 and TRBJ2-2; D remains unclear. CDR1 and CDR2 (germline): SGHTS, YDEGEE. The CDR3 runs to 16 residues. V was clipped by 2 bases and J by 0 bases, with 11 bases between them. Looking up the rest from reference TRBV5-8 and TRBJ2-2 gives the full variable domain: EAGVTQSPTHLIKTRGQQATLRCSPISGHTSVYWYQQALGLGLQFLLWYDEGEERNRGNFPPRFSGRQFPNYSSELNVNALELEDSALYLCASSFWFTPNTGELFFGEGSRLTVL.

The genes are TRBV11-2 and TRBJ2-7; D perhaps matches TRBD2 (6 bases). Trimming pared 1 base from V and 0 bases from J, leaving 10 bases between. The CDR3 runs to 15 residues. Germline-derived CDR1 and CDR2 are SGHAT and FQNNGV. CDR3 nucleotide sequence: TGTGCCAGCAGCTTAGCTGACGGGAGCTCCTACGAGCAGTACTTC. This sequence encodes CASSLADGSSYEQYF.

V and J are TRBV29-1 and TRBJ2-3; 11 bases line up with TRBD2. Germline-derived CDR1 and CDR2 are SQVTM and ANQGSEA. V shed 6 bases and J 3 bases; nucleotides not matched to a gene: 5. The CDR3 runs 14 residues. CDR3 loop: CSVTSGSLTDTQYF. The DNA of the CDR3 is TGCAGCGTAACTAGCGGGAGTTTGACAGATACGCAGTATTTT.

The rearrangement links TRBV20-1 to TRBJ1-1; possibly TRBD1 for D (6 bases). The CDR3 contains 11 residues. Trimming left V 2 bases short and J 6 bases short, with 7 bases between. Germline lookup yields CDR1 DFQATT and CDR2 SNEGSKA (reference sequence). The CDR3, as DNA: TGCAGTGCTAGAAGGACAGCTGAAGCTTTCTTT. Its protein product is CSARRTAEAFF.

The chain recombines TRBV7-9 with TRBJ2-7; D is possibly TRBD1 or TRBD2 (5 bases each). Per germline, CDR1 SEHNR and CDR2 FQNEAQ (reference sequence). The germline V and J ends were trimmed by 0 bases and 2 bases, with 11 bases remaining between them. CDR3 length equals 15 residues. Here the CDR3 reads CASSLAGRATYEQYF. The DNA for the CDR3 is TGTGCCAGCAGCTTAGCGGGACGGGCAACCTACGAGCAGTACTTC.

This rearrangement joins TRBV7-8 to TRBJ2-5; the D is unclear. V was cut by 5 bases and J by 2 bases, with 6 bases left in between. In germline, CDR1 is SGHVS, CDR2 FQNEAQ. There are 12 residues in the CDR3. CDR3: CASSLVQETQYF. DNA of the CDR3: TGTGCCAGCAGCCTCGTACAAGAGACCCAGTACTTC.

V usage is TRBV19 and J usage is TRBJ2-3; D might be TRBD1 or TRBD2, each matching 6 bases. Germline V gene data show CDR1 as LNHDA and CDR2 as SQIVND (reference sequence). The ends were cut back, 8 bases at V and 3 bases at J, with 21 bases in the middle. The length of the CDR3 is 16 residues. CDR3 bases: TGTGCCAGTGCGCCGCCGGGGGCCAGGTCGACAGATACGCAGTATTTT. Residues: CASAPPGARSTDTQYF.

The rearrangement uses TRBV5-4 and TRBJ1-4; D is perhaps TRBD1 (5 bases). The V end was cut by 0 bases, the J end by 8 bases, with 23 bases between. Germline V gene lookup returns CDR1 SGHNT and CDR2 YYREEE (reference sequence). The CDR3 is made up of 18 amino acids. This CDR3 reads CASSLDPGLNLVGEKLFF. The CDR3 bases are TGTGCCAGCAGCTTGGACCCGGGACTGAACCTAGTGGGAGAAAAACTGTTTTTT.

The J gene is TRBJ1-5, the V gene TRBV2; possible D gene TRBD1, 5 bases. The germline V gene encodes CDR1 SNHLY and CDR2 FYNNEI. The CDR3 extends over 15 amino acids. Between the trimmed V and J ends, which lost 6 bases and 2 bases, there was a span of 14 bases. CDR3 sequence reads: CASSADSGGNQPQHF. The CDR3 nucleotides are TGTGCCAGCAGCGCTGACAGTGGTGGCAATCAGCCCCAGCATTTT.

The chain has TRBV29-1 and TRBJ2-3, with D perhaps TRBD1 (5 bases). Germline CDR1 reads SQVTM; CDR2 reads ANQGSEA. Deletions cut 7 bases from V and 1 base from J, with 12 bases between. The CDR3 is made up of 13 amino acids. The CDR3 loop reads CSARDFRTDTQYF. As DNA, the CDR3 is TGCAGCGCCAGGGATTTCCGCACAGATACGCAGTATTTT.

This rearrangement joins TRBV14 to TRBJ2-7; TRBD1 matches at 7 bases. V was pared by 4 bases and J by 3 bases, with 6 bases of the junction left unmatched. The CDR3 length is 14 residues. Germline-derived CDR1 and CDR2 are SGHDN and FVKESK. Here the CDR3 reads CASSRQGINYEQYF. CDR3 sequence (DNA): TGTGCCAGCAGCCGACAGGGAATAAACTACGAGCAGTACTTC.

The CDR3 sequence is CASSFGGNTEAFF. The CDR3 bases are TGTGCCAGCAGCTTCGGGGGGAACACTGAAGCTTTCTTT. This chain links TRBV7-2 with TRBJ1-1, with D possibly TRBD1 on 5 matching bases. Trimming pared 3 bases from V and 1 base from J, leaving 6 bases between. The CDR3 runs to 13 residues. CDR1 and CDR2 (germline): SGHTA, FQGNSA.

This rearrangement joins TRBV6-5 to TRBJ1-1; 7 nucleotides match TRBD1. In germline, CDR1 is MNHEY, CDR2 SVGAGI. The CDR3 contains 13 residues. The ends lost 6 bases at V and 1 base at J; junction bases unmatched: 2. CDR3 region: CASRRTGNTEAFF. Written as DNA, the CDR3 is TGTGCCAGCAGGAGGACAGGGAACACTGAAGCTTTCTTT.

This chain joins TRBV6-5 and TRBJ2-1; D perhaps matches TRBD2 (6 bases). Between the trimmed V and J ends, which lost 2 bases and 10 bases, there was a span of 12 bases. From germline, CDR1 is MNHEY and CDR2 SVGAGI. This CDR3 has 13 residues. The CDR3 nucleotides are TGTGCCAGCAGTTACCGGGGACTCCACGAGCAGTTCTTC. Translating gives CASSYRGLHEQFF.

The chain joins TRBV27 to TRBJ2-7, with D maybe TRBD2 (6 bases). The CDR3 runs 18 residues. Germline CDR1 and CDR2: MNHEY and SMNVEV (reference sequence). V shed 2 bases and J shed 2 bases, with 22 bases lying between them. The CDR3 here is CASSLRIGSRDSAYEQYF. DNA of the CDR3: TGTGCCAGCAGTTTAAGGATTGGATCCCGGGACTCCGCCTACGAGCAGTACTTC.

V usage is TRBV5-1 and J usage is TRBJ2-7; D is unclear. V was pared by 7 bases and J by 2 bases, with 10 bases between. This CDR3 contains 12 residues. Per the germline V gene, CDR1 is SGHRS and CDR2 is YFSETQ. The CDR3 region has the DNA TGCGCCAGCCACGAAACCCCCTACGAGCAGTACTTC. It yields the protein CASHETPYEQYF.

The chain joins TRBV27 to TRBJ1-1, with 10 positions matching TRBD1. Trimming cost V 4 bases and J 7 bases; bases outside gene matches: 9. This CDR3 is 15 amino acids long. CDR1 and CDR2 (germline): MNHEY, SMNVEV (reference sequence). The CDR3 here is CASSYRDRGLFEAFF. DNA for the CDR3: TGTGCCAGCAGTTACCGGGACAGGGGACTTTTTGAAGCTTTCTTT.

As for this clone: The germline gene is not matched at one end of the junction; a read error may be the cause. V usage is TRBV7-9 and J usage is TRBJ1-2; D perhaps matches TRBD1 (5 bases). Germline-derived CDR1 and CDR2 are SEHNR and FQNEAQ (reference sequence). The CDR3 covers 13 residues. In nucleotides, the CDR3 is TGTGCCGGCAGCCCAATGGCAGGGTATGGCTACACCTTC. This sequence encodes CAGSPMAGYGYTF.

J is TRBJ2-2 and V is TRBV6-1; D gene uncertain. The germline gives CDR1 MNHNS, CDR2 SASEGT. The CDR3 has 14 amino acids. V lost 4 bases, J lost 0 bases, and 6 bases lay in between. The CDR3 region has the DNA TGTGCCAGCAGTGTCCTATCGAACACCGGGGAGCTGTTTTTT. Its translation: CASSVLSNTGELFF.

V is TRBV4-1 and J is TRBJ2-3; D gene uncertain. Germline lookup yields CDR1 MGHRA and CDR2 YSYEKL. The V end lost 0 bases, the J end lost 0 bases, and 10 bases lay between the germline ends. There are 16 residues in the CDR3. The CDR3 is CASSQDGRPSTDTQYF. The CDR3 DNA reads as TGCGCCAGCAGCCAAGATGGGCGTCCTAGCACAGATACGCAGTATTTT.

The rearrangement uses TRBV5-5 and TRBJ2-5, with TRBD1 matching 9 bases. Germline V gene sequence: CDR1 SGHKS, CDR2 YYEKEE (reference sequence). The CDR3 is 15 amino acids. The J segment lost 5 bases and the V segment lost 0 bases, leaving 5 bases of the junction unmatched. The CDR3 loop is CASSLETGGWETQYF. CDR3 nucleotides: TGTGCCAGCAGCTTGGAAACAGGGGGCTGGGAGACCCAGTACTTC.

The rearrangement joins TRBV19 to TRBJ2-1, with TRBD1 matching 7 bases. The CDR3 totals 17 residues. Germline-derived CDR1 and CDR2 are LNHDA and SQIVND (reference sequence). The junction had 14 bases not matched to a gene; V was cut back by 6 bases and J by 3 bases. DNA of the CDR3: TGTGCCAGTAGCCCGAGGGTAACAGGGGTAGGCTACAATGAGCAGTTCTTC. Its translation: CASSPRVTGVGYNEQFF.

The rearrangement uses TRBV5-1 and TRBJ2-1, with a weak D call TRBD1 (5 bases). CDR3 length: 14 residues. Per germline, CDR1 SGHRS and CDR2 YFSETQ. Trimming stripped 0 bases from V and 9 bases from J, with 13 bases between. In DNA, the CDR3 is TGCGCCAGCAGCTTGGTAGGCAGGGAATCTGAGCAGTTCTTC. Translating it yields CASSLVGRESEQFF.